The clone carrying this T cell receptor beta chain was counted many times. The antigen is not known. TCR beta CDR3 regions were amplified from RNA. The HTBI primer set was used in a first-round RT-PCR of the TCR CDR3. TCRdb re-called the multiplex PCR reads through MiXCR, storing one row per CDR3 protein. The sample lists about 510,000 distinct CDR3 sequences, 40% to 55% seen once, with about 45% in the top ten. This record belongs to a study of T cells in Graves' hyperthyroidism and ophthalmopathy. Study-wide findings and caveats: Ophthalmopathy, which appeared later, was predicted by the model a median approximately 6 months before onset. Blood also showed most of the thyroid clonotypes that were expanded above 0.001.

Looked up from germline, CDR1 is SGDLS and CDR2 is YYNGEE. Trimming removed 1 base at V and 3 bases at J, with 7 bases between. The CDR3 contains 14 residues. The source is an adult woman with Graves' disease, either hyperthyroidism or ophthalmopathy (not recorded which). The sequencing input was peripheral blood or thyroid tissue (not recorded which). The rearrangement links TRBV9 to TRBJ2-2; D is unresolved. CDR3 amino acids: CASSVPSYTGELFF. As DNA, the CDR3 is TGTGCCAGCAGCGTACCATCGTACACCGGGGAGCTGTTTTTT.